The 28 T cell receptor beta chains below all came from one sample that was sequenced in a study of OX40 agonist ivuxolimab in advanced cancers. The repertoire was sequenced with immunoSEQ multiplex PCR; TCRdb's copy has only in-frame clones and lacks some. The table has about 110,000 clones, roughly nine tenths seen once. The material sequenced was CD4+ or CD8+ T cells sorted from blood, taken in a trial of the OX40 agonist ivuxolimab. The receptor set was obtained from an adult with an advanced solid tumor such as melanoma, head and neck, liver or kidney cancer.

This chain uses TRBV5-4 with TRBJ2-3, with D unresolved. CDR1 SGHNT and CDR2 YYREEE come from the germline V gene (reference sequence). The CDR3 covers 17 residues. Trimming took 0 bases from V and 5 from J, leaving 19 bases between them. This CDR3 reads CASSLVGIRDGLDTQYF. The DNA for the CDR3 is TGTGCCAGCAGCTTGGTTGGGATTCGAGATGGTCTAGATACGCAGTATTTT.

In nucleotides, the CDR3 is TGTGCCAGCAGCTTAGGCTATGTGGGCTACGAGCAGTACTTC. As protein: CASSLGYVGYEQYF. The chain joins TRBV7-2 to TRBJ2-7; D unclear. The CDR3 consists of 14 residues. CDR1 and CDR2 (germline): SGHTA, FQGNSA. V shed 1 base and J shed 3 bases, with 10 bases lying between them.

This chain links TRBV7-6 with TRBJ1-3, with 7 bases identical to TRBD1. The germline gives CDR1 SGHVS, CDR2 FNYEAQ. The CDR3 sequence is 15 residues long. V lost 9 bases to trimming and J lost 0 bases; unmatched junction nucleotides: 8. The CDR3 nucleotides are TGTGCCAGTCATCAGGGGGTAGGCTCTGGAAACACCATATATTTT. Translated, it gives CASHQGVGSGNTIYF.

This chain uses TRBV7-2 with TRBJ2-7, with TRBD1 matching 8 bases. V was pared by 4 bases and J by 5 bases, with 7 bases of the junction left unmatched. This CDR3 comprises 14 residues. The V gene's germline CDR1 is SGHTA and CDR2 FQGNSA. CDR3 region: CASSSRTGSNEQYF. The DNA of the CDR3 is TGTGCCAGCAGCTCCCGGACAGGGAGCAACGAGCAGTACTTC.

The chain employs TRBV7-9 and TRBJ1-4; TRBD1 agrees at 7 bases. J lost 7 bases, V lost 5 bases, and 10 bases had no gene match. Germline V lookup: CDR1 SEHNR, CDR2 FQNEAQ (reference sequence). The CDR3 consists of 15 residues. CDR3: CASSPRQGGFEKLFF. CDR3 nucleotide sequence: TGTGCCAGCAGCCCCCGACAGGGAGGATTTGAAAAACTGTTTTTT.

V and J are TRBV27 and TRBJ2-1; 13 bases are shared with TRBD2. The CDR3 loop spans 19 amino acids. Germline V lookup: CDR1 MNHEY, CDR2 SMNVEV (reference sequence). Trimming at V came to 5 bases and at J to 6 bases, leaving 16 bases not matched to a gene. CDR3 loop: CASSKLAGGAAGASNEQFF. Written as DNA, the CDR3 is TGTGCCAGCAGTAAACTAGCGGGAGGGGCCGCGGGGGCCAGCAATGAGCAGTTCTTC.

This clone was recorded once. This chain uses TRBV11-3 with TRBJ1-1, with no clear D. V was clipped by 7 bases and J by 5 bases, with 17 bases between them. The germline V gene has CDR1 SGHNT and CDR2 YENEEA. This CDR3 is built from 14 residues. The CDR3 is CASKLGSRRTEAFF. Written as DNA, the CDR3 is TGTGCCAGCAAGCTGGGATCTCGGAGAACTGAAGCTTTCTTT.

The V gene is TRBV9, the J gene TRBJ1-5, with TRBD1 as a possible D gene (5 bases). In germline, CDR1 is SGDLS, CDR2 YYNGEE. This CDR3 is 16 amino acids long. Trimming cost V 4 bases and J 7 bases, with 21 bases left between them. CDR3 region: CASSPTFGGLDQPQHF. The CDR3 bases are TGTGCCAGCAGCCCAACGTTTGGGGGTCTGGACCAGCCCCAGCATTTT. The full variable domain, rest sourced from reference TRBV9 and TRBJ1-5, is DSGVTQTPKHLITATGQRVTLRCSPRSGDLSVYWYQQSLDQGLQFLIQYYNGEERAKGNILERFSAQQFPDLHSELNLSSLELGDSALYFCASSPTFGGLDQPQHFGDGTRLSIL.

This clone was detected only once. V usage is TRBV9 and J usage is TRBJ2-2, with 9 bases fitting TRBD1. V gave up 4 bases and J gave up 3 bases; unmatched junction bases: 7. This CDR3 spans 16 amino acids. Germline CDR1 reads SGDLS; CDR2 reads YYNGEE. CDR3 protein: CASSPGQGEDTGELFF. For the CDR3, the DNA is TGTGCCAGCAGCCCGGGACAGGGTGAGGACACCGGGGAGCTGTTTTTT.

The V call is TRBV7-3, the J call TRBJ2-5, with 8 bases aligning to TRBD1. The CDR3 covers 16 residues. Per the germline V gene, CDR1 is SGHTA and CDR2 is FQGTGA. V dropped 5 bases and J dropped 5; count of bases not matched to a gene: 13. The CDR3 DNA reads as TGTGCCAGCAGCCCACAGACAGGGGCGGGTTCGGAGACCCAGTACTTC. Its protein is CASSPQTGAGSETQYF.

The J gene is TRBJ1-2, the V gene TRBV4-3; 9 bases map to TRBD1. Trimming cost V 0 bases and J 8 bases; bases outside gene matches: 7. Germline V gives CDR1 LGHNA, CDR2 YSLEER. The CDR3 is 15 amino acids. The DNA for the CDR3 is TGCGCCAGCAGCCAAGATTGGGGACAGGGTGAAGGCTACACCTTC. Protein: CASSQDWGQGEGYTF.

The V and J genes are TRBV4-3 and TRBJ1-1; possible D gene TRBD1, 6 bases. CDR1 and CDR2 (germline): LGHNA, YSLEER. This CDR3 comprises 13 residues. The V end lost 0 bases, the J end lost 4 bases, and 6 bases lay between the germline ends. CDR3 sequence reads: CASSQEGGTEAFF. CDR3 DNA sequence: TGCGCCAGCAGCCAAGAAGGGGGCACTGAAGCTTTCTTT.

This chain joins TRBV7-9 and TRBJ2-3, with D perhaps TRBD1 or TRBD2 (5 bases each). Trimming removed 1 base from V and 3 bases from J, with 5 bases in between. The CDR3 contains 13 residues. Germline CDR1 reads SEHNR; CDR2 reads FQNEAQ (reference sequence). The CDR3 is CASSLGGTDTQYF. The CDR3, as DNA: TGTGCCAGCAGCTTAGGGGGGACAGATACGCAGTATTTT.

This clone appeared a single time. The rearrangement uses TRBV5-6 and TRBJ1-5, with a weak D call TRBD1 (6 bases). CDR1 SGHDT and CDR2 YYEEEE come from the germline V gene. The V end lost 2 bases, the J end lost 6 bases, and 12 bases lay between the germline ends. CDR3 length: 14 residues. The CDR3 loop is CASSFRGSFQPQHF. The CDR3 bases are TGTGCCAGCAGCTTCAGGGGTTCCTTTCAGCCCCAGCATTTT.

The rearrangement joins TRBV7-9 to TRBJ2-7, with a weak D call TRBD1 (6 bases). The germline V and J ends were trimmed by 4 bases and 6 bases, with 13 bases remaining between them. CDR3 length: 13 amino acids. Per the germline V gene, CDR1 is SEHNR and CDR2 is FQNEAQ (reference sequence). DNA of the CDR3: TGTGCCAGCAGCTCCGCGACAGGTTTCGAGCAGTACTTC. This translates into CASSSATGFEQYF.

V is TRBV2 and J is TRBJ1-6, with D unclear. This CDR3 contains 13 residues. The germline V gene has CDR1 SNHLY and CDR2 FYNNEI. V was trimmed by 8 bases and J by 2 bases, leaving 7 bases between them. The CDR3, as DNA: TGTGCCAGCCAGGACCCCTATAATTCACCCCTCCACTTT. It translates to CASQDPYNSPLHF. The complete variable domain, with remaining parts taken from reference TRBV2 and TRBJ1-6, reads EPEVTQTPSHQVTQMGQEVILRCVPISNHLYFYWYRQILGQKVEFLVSFYNNEISEKSEIFDDQFSVERPDGSNFTLKIRSTKLEDSAMYFCASQDPYNSPLHFGNGTRLTVT.

V is TRBV15 and J is TRBJ2-7, with 8 positions matching TRBD2. CDR1 is LNHNV and CDR2 is YYDKDF in the germline V gene (reference sequence). The length of the CDR3 is 12 residues. V was pared by 5 bases and J by 3 bases, with 0 bases of the junction left unmatched. In nucleotides, the CDR3 is TGTGCCACCAGCGCGGGGGGCTACGAGCAGTACTTC. Its translation is CATSAGGYEQYF.

The rearrangement links TRBV7-9 to TRBJ2-3; D not resolved. This CDR3 is built from 15 residues. Germline CDR1 is SEHNR and CDR2 is FQNEAQ (reference sequence). V was clipped by 3 bases and J by 4 bases, with 14 bases between them. The CDR3 DNA reads TGTGCCAGCAGCTTCCGTAAGGAGCTGGCAGATACGCAGTATTTT. Translation gives CASSFRKELADTQYF.

This clone was seen only a few times. V and J are TRBV10-3 and TRBJ1-6; D possibly corresponds to TRBD1 (6 bases). The V gene lost 6 bases and the J gene lost 4 bases, with 19 bases spanning the gap. CDR1 is ENHRY, CDR2 SYGVKD, per germline. The CDR3 loop spans 17 amino acids. The CDR3 sequence is CAIRPTGGTPYNSPLHF. CDR3 nucleotides: TGTGCCATCAGGCCCACGGGGGGCACCCCGTATAATTCACCCCTCCACTTT.

The chain has TRBV27 and TRBJ2-7; 9 bases line up with TRBD1. Germline CDR1 is MNHEY and CDR2 is SMNVEV (reference sequence). The CDR3 totals 14 residues. V was clipped by 7 bases and J by 5 bases; unmatched bases: 9. In DNA form, the CDR3 reads TGTGCCAGCACCCTGGGACAGGGTTCGAACGAGCAGTACTTC. Its protein product is CASTLGQGSNEQYF.

This sequence joins TRBV4-1 and TRBJ1-5; maybe TRBD1 (6 bases). Germline CDR1 MGHRA, CDR2 YSYEKL. This CDR3 has 21 amino acids. The V gene lost 0 bases and the J gene lost 2 bases, with 26 bases spanning the gap. DNA of the CDR3: TGCGCCAGCAGCCAAGAAGGGGGTGAGGGCGGACAGTCGAAGGGCAATCAGCCCCAGCATTTT. Amino acid sequence: CASSQEGGEGGQSKGNQPQHF.

This chain uses TRBV6-4 with TRBJ1-1; D is perhaps TRBD1 (5 bases). This CDR3 contains 15 residues. CDR1 and CDR2 (germline): MRHNA, SNTAGT. V was shortened by 4 bases and J by 5 bases, with 17 bases between the two germline ends. The chain's CDR3 is CASSVFYGGTTEAFF. The DNA for the CDR3 is TGTGCCAGCAGTGTCTTTTATGGGGGGACGACTGAAGCTTTCTTT.

The V call is TRBV5-4, the J call TRBJ1-3, with D unresolved. V lost 4 bases and J 3 bases, leaving 14 bases between the germline ends. CDR1 SGHNT and CDR2 YYREEE come from the germline V gene (reference sequence). This CDR3 contains 15 residues. CDR3 in amino acids: CASSPDPTVGNTIYF. CDR3 sequence (DNA): TGTGCCAGCAGCCCCGATCCGACGGTTGGAAACACCATATATTTT. The entire variable domain, with the rest obtained from reference TRBV5-4 and TRBJ1-3, is as follows: ETGVTQSPTHLIKTRGQQVTLRCSSQSGHNTVSWYQQALGQGPQFIFQYYREEENGRGNFPPRFSGLQFPNYSSELNVNALELDDSALYLCASSPDPTVGNTIYFGEGSWLTVV.

The V gene is TRBV11-2, the J gene TRBJ2-3; 7 bases line up with TRBD1. CDR3 length: 16 residues. V was pared by 3 bases and J by 2 bases, with 8 bases of the junction left unmatched. Per germline, CDR1 SGHAT and CDR2 FQNNGV. The CDR3 spells CASSFRDSRSTDTQYF. As DNA, the CDR3 is TGTGCCAGCAGCTTTCGGGACAGCAGGTCCACAGATACGCAGTATTTT.

The V gene is TRBV4-3, the J gene TRBJ1-6; maybe TRBD1 (5 bases). This CDR3 has 19 residues. CDR1 LGHNA and CDR2 YSLEER come from the germline V gene. V dropped 0 bases and J dropped 6 bases, with 21 bases sitting between them. CDR3 in amino acids: CASSQDLVGAGSSNSPLHF. The CDR3 DNA follows: TGCGCCAGCAGCCAAGATCTAGTAGGGGCAGGATCATCTAATTCACCCCTCCACTTT.

This chain links TRBV5-6 with TRBJ2-2; the D is unclear. This CDR3 has 13 residues. Between the trimmed V and J ends, which lost 1 base and 6 bases, there was a span of 7 bases. Germline values: CDR1 SGHDT, CDR2 YYEEEE. CDR3 DNA: TGTGCCAGCAGCTTGAGTAGAGCCGGGGAGCTGTTTTTT. This gives the protein CASSLSRAGELFF.

This clone was counted once. The genes are TRBV4-3 and TRBJ2-7; 9 nucleotides align to TRBD2. The CDR3 contains 15 residues. Germline V gives CDR1 LGHNA, CDR2 YSLEER. The V and J ends lost 5 bases and 0 bases, in that order; junction bases with no gene match: 5. In nucleotides, the CDR3 is TGCGCCAGCAGCTCATTAGCGGGGGACTCCTACGAGCAGTACTTC. Translation gives CASSSLAGDSYEQYF.

This chain links TRBV5-1 with TRBJ2-2; possibly TRBD1 for D (6 bases). Germline values: CDR1 SGHRS, CDR2 YFSETQ. The CDR3 runs to 15 residues. Trimming stripped 4 bases from V and 3 bases from J, with 13 bases between. The CDR3 region is CASSPQGADTGELFF. The CDR3 coding sequence is TGCGCCAGCAGCCCACAGGGAGCCGACACCGGGGAGCTGTTTTTT.